These 3 T cell receptor beta chains were all obtained from the same sample, sequenced in a study of blood T cell repertoires in COVID-19. Profiled with immunoSEQ multiplex PCR; TCRdb holds only in-frame clones, not every one. The table records 200,000 to 300,000 clones, under 90% of them present only once. The specimen was peripheral blood. These receptors were taken from a man in his 60s with acute or convalescent COVID-19.

The V call is TRBV6-5, the J call TRBJ1-3; 10 bases line up with TRBD1. The J segment lost 8 bases and the V segment lost 1 base, leaving 5 bases of the junction unmatched. The V gene's germline CDR1 is MNHEY and CDR2 SVGAGI. The CDR3 is made up of 15 amino acids. CDR3 sequence: CASSYWGQGIDTIYF. The CDR3 region has the DNA TGTGCCAGCAGTTACTGGGGACAGGGGATTGACACCATATATTTT.

The chain combines TRBV6-2 or TRBV6-3 with TRBJ2-7, with 8 bases identical to TRBD2. CDR3 size: 15 residues. With 0 bases clipped from V and 2 bases from J, the junction kept 3 bases outside the gene matches. Germline loops: CDR1 MNHEY, CDR2 SVGEGT. The CDR3 nucleotides are TGTGCCAGCAGTTACTCGCGGGGGGCACCCTACGAGCAGTACTTC. Translation: CASSYSRGAPYEQYF.

A few counts support this clone. The chain employs TRBV5-1 and TRBJ1-1, with D possibly TRBD1 on 5 matching bases. Trimming pared 2 bases from V and 6 bases from J, leaving 8 bases between. The CDR3 is 12 residues long. Germline V CDR1 and CDR2: SGHRS, YFSETQ. CDR3 bases: TGCGCCAGCAGCTTATCACAGGCTGAAGCTTTCTTT. The encoded protein is CASSLSQAEAFF.